This TCR beta chain is drawn from a study of blood T cell repertoires in COVID-19. Study-wide background: The United States, Italy and Spain supplied acute and convalescent COVID-19 samples. The analysed material was cDNA or gDNA that came from T cells, B-cell-depleted T cells, or PBMCs.

Authors' methods: Reference gene primer amplification in the assay estimated nucleated cell counts. This table comes from immunoSEQ multiplex PCR, and its TCRdb copy is limited to in-frame clones, with some not included. That table supplies the V and J calls and clone size; D and trimming were determined from the DNA. This sample carries around 80,000 clones, around 89% of them seen once, and the ten largest clones take roughly 0.58%. The V gene's germline CDR1 is ENHRY and CDR2 SYGVKD. With 2 bases clipped from V and 6 bases from J, the junction kept 5 bases outside the gene matches. The CDR3 extends over 14 amino acids.

The sequencing sample was made of peripheral blood. This TCR was recovered from a man in his 60s with acute or convalescent COVID-19. The rearrangement links TRBV10-3 to TRBJ2-7; the match to TRBD1 covers 9 bases. The CDR3 sequence: CAISEPGQGREQYF. In nucleotides, the CDR3 is TGTGCCATCAGTGAGCCGGGACAGGGTCGCGAGCAGTACTTC.